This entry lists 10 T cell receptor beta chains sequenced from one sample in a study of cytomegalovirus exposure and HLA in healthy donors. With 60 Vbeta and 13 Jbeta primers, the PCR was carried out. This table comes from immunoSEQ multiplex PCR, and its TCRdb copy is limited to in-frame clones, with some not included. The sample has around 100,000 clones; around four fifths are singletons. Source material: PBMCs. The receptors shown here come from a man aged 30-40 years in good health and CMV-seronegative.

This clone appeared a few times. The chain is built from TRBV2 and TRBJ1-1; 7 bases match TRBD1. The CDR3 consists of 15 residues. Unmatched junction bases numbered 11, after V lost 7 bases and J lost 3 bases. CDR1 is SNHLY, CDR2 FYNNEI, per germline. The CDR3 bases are TGTGCCAGCATTGGGACAGCCTCAAGCTACACTGAAGCTTTCTTT. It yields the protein CASIGTASSYTEAFF.

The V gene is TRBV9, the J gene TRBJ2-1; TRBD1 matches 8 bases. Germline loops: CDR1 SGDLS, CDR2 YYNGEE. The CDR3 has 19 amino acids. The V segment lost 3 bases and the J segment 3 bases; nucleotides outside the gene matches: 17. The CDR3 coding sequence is TGTGCCAGCAGCGCAACACCCTCTACCGGGACAGGCCACTACAATGAGCAGTTCTTC. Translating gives CASSATPSTGTGHYNEQFF.

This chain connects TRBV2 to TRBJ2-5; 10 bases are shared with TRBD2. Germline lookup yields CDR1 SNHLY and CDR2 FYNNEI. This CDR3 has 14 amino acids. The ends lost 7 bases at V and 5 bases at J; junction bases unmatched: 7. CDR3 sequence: CASTLAGVGETQYF. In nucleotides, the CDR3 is TGTGCCAGCACCCTAGCGGGAGTAGGTGAGACCCAGTACTTC.

CDR3 nucleotide sequence: TGTGCCAGCAGTTTCCGGGACAGGGGGCTGGGCACTGAAGCTTTCTTT. The encoded protein is CASSFRDRGLGTEAFF. The chain uses TRBV6-5 and TRBJ1-1; TRBD1 agrees at 12 bases. The CDR3 runs 16 residues. Germline loops: CDR1 MNHEY, CDR2 SVGAGI. V shed 4 bases and J 4 bases; nucleotides not matched to a gene: 7.

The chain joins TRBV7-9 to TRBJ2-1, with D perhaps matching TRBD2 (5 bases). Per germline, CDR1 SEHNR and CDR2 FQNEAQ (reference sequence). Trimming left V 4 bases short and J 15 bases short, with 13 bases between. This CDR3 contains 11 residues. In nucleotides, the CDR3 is TGTGCCAGCAGCTCGGGGAGCCTTGGGTTCTTC. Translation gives CASSSGSLGFF. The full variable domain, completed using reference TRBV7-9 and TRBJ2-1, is DTGVSQNPRHKITKRGQNVTFRCDPISEHNRLYWYRQTLGQGPEFLTYFQNEAQLEKSRLLSDRFSAERPKGSFSTLEIQRTEQGDSAMYLCASSSGSLGFFGPGTRLTVL.

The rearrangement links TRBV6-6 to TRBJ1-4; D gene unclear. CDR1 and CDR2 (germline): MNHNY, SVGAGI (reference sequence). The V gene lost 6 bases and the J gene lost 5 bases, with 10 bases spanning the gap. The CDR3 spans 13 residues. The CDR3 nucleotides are TGTGCCAGCAGAAAAGGACTAAATGAAAAACTGTTTTTT. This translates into CASRKGLNEKLFF.

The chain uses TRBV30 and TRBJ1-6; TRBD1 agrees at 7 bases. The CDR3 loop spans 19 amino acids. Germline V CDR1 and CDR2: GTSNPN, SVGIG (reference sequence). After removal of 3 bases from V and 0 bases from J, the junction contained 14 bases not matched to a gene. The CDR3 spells CAWRFTSEAGGSYNSPLHF. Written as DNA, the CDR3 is TGTGCCTGGAGGTTTACGTCGGAGGCAGGGGGCTCCTATAATTCACCCCTCCACTTT.

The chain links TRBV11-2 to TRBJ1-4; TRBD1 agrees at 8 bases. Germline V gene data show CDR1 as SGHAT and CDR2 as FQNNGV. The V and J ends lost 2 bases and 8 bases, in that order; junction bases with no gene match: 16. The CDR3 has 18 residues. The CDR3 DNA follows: TGTGCCAGCAGCTTACGCGCCCACCGGACAGGGTTGGGGGAAAAACTGTTTTTT. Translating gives CASSLRAHRTGLGEKLFF.

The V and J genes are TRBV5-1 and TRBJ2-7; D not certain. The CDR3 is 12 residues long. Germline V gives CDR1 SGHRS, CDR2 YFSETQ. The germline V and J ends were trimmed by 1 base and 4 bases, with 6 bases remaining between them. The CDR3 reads CASSLNRYEQYF. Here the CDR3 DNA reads TGCGCCAGCAGCTTGAACAGATACGAGCAGTACTTC.

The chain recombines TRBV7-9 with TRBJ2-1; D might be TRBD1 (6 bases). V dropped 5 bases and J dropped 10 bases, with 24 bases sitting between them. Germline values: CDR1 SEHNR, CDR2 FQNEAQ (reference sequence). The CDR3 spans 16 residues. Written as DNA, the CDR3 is TGTGCCAGCAGCCCCGCATCGGTGGGGGCGGCCAGAGAGCAGTTCTTC. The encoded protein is CASSPASVGAAREQFF.